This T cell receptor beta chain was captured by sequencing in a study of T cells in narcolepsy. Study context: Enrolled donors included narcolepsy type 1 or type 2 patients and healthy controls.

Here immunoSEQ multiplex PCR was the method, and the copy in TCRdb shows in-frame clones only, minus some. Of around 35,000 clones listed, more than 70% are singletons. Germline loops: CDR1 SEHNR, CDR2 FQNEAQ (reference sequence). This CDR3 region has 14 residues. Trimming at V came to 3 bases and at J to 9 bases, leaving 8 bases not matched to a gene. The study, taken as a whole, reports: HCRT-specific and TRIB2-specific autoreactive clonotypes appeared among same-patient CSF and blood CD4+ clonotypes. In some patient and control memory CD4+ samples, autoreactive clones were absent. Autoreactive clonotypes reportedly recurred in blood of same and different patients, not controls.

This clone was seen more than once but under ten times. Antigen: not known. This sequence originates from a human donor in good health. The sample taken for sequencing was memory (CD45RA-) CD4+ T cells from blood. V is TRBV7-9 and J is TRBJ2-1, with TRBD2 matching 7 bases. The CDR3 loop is CASSLSGTTTEQFF. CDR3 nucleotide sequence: TGTGCCAGCAGCTTGTCCGGGACTACCACTGAGCAGTTCTTC.